This TCR beta chain was sequenced in a study of cytomegalovirus exposure and HLA in healthy donors (dated by TCRdb to about 2017). Some background on the complete study: In an earlier analysis of some 550 of the donors, 276 Gb of sequence data and 100 million or so unique TCR beta sequences from 150 million to 200 million T cells were reported. Roughly 300 gigabases of sequencing data and around 88 million unique TCR sequences made up an early release that covered about 640 HLA-typed donors. Of the approximately 400 genotyped donors, over 65% fell in the genetic ancestry cluster associated with self-reported Caucasian donors. The study aimed to test whether cataloging public T cell receptors could reveal signatures of past pathogen exposure. The T cell repertoires of around 730 subjects were profiled by immunosequencing and related to cytomegalovirus serostatus. Besides the first cohort of hundreds of subjects, a separate validation cohort made up of 120 different subjects was used. To predict cytomegalovirus infection status, the study combined high-throughput TCR immunosequencing, statistical association of individual TCRs with disease status, and machine learning. A later analysis re-analyzed previously published TCR beta repertoires from roughly 630 donors and added high-resolution HLA genotyping to study TCR occurrence patterns. Rather than drawing on any new phenotypic data, the later analysis identified candidate immune exposures from TCR beta sequences and the way those sequences occurred across donors. An earlier analysis of 587 of the donors used high-throughput TCR beta sequencing to judge whether each TCR beta V gene segment behaved as functional or pseudogenic. Donor age, sex, ethnicity and CMV serostatus were compiled together with the repertoire data. Genome-wide SNP genotypes for about 55% of the roughly 670 donors were used in a later genetic analysis, which treated that subset as a discovery cohort. Every repertoire in the discovery cohort had been generated on one and the same sequencing platform. HLA typing included class I and class II loci at four-digit resolution. Typing coverage varied by locus: roughly 629-630 donors for A, B, C, DRB1 and DQB1; around 560 for DQA1; more than 600 for DPA1; approximately 450 for DPB1. Roughly five DR-DQ haplotypes were handled as single units for association and clustering, since linkage in the cohort was strong. Among 398 genotyped donors of the cohort, an average of approximately 240,000 unique TCR beta nucleotide sequences was sequenced per donor, of which roughly 17% were non-productive. What the research found in general, with its limitations: Three of the identified cytomegalovirus-associated TCR beta chains were confirmed in vitro to be specific for cytomegalovirus antigens. Compared with equally common non-associated chains, HLA-associated TCR beta chains in a later analysis were more clonally expanded and had lower generation probabilities. A further reported finding was that TCR beta sequences accurately predicted the HLA-A and HLA-B alleles for most subjects in the first cohort. In a later analysis, several top co-occurrence clusters were reported to appear linked to parvovirus B19, influenza, CMV and Epstein-Barr virus. Some IMGT-functional V segments, including TRBV6-2 and TRBV6-3, could not be distinguished by the 87-base-pair reads and were therefore excluded. For the cohort, immune exposure information was limited to CMV serostatus. In an earlier analysis of more than 450 of the donors, most TCR beta V segments were observed in productive rearrangements about 87% or about 30% of the time, broadly matching IMGT annotations. Only TCR beta chains were sequenced in this cohort, and the absence of alpha or paired-chain data limited detectable features. In a later analysis, the rate of TCR association differed among HLA loci, with DRB1 alleles having the most associated TCRs and HLA-C alleles having the fewest. Compared with the approximately 670-donor mean, donors in an Asian-associated ancestry cluster had fewer N-insertions in productive TCRs, according to a later genetic analysis. At a false discovery rate of 0.05, a later analysis linked some 18,000 TCR beta sequences to specific HLA alleles. A later analysis found that most CMV-associated TCR beta chains appeared HLA-restricted, with HLA associations seemingly driven largely by CMV exposure. Most TCR sequences were observed very rarely across donors, whereas some public TCRs were present in many individuals. In a later genetic analysis, a missense DCLRE1C variant was associated with V-gene and J-gene trimming of TCR beta chains, and the association was replicated in an independent cohort. The classifier was reported to diagnose cytomegalovirus status with high specificity and sensitivity in both the original cohort and the validation cohort. It was suggested by the authors that the approach could potentially be generalized to other disease states and immunological phenotypes. The sequencing pipeline was judged likely to have produced a cluster of highly shared sequence variants as a technical artifact. Because HLA typing was missing for some donors at each locus, association tests included only the typed subset. Linkage disequilibrium might explain the correlated functional status among segregating V segments, but an unknown experimental factor could not be ruled out. The study gave a list of some 150 TCR beta chains associated with cytomegalovirus. Presence/absence analyses assumed roughly uniform sequencing depth across donors, an assumption that may not hold. Strong co-occurrence of HLA alleles, especially DR and DQ, made assigning TCR associations to individual alleles difficult. The earlier analysis of some 560 of the donors excluded approximately 17 rarely observed V segments, including chromosome 9 orphons, because counts were too low.

Receptor amplification or capture employed the immunoSEQ multiplex PCR assay. For the multiplex PCR, a mixture combining 60 forward primers for TCR Vbeta segments and 13 reverse primers for TCR Jbeta segments was used. The CDR3 region of rearranged TCR beta genes was amplified from genomic DNA with a multiplex PCR assay. The Illumina HiSeq System was used to sequence the amplified TCR beta libraries as 87-base-pair reads. For the original study's pipeline: Across the 500 to 700 repertoires, a later analysis counted tens of millions of unique TCR beta chains, roughly 11 million of which were shared by at least two donors. Raw reads were error-corrected and collapsed into unique sequences with a nearest-neighbor algorithm that merged closely related sequences to remove PCR and sequencing errors. CDR3 sequences were aligned to IMGT reference sequences to assign V, D and J gene segments. For a sequence to be retained, a match of at least six nucleotides to both a V gene segment and a J gene segment was required. A rearrangement counted as productive if the CDR3 had no stop codons and remained in frame with V and J, and every other rearrangement counted as non-productive. Following IMGT convention, CDR3 was defined as the stretch from the second conserved V-encoded cysteine up to the conserved J-encoded phenylalanine. In an earlier analysis of roughly 580 of the donors, sequences lacking an unambiguous match to a single V gene segment were excluded. In an earlier analysis of several hundred of the donors, V segments were called functional above 56.7% productive rearrangements and were called segregating when the between-donor standard deviation exceeded 5%. A statistical classification framework was built for diagnosing cytomegalovirus status from the catalog of TCR beta chain sequences. A later analysis assigned V and J genes by comparing TCR nucleotide sequences with IMGT/GENE-DB human TR gene sequences. Using the TCRdist pipeline, a later analysis assigned CDR3 sequences along with most-parsimonious VDJ recombination scenarios. In a later analysis, each TCR beta chain was defined by its CDR3 amino acid sequence together with its V-gene family, and reads lacking a unique V-gene family were excluded. As a way to deal with suspected cross-contamination and a sequencing artifact, a later analysis dropped 450 to 600 nucleotide sequences that were highly shared and had low generation probability. In a later analysis, a clonal expansion index for each public chain was calculated from normalized within-repertoire ranks of inferred template counts. A later analysis computed generation probabilities with a VDJ recombination model fitted to out-of-frame rearrangements, and checked the results against IGoR. In a later analysis, hypergeometric tests were used to score TCR-TCR, TCR-HLA and TCR-CMV co-occurrence, with a repertoire-size bias correction applied to TCR pairs. A later analysis estimated false discovery rates by permuting HLA or CMV assignments 20 times. A later analysis grouped co-occurring TCRs with DBSCAN, adding TCRdist sequence similarity when clustering within HLA-allele-positive subsets. Repertoires with fewer than 30,000 or more than 120,000 public chains were left out of co-occurrence clustering, as were about five repertoires with anomalous nucleotide sharing. TCRdb mirrors the immuneACCESS table, restricted to in-frame sequences. Some clones are absent from its copies; in checked studies, under half trace to an unresolved V gene, and the reason for the others is unknown. V, J and clone size reflect that table, while D and trimming were determined from the DNA. This sample's table lists tens of thousands of clones. The ten biggest clones cover roughly 4.8% of the sample.

The CDR3 contains 16 residues, cysteine and phenylalanine counted. The CDR3 DNA has 48 bases and is translated from base 1. Sequences SSHAT (CDR1) and FNYEAQ (CDR2) are obtained from the germline V gene (reference sequence). Worth noting for this clone: Its antigen is not yet known. One junction end disagrees with the germline gene, perhaps due to a read error.

The cohort comprised more than 550 healthy bone marrow donors. At the time of sampling, all cohort members were nominally healthy, though unrecorded immune exposures were likely present. The donor was CMV seropositive and belonged to the group of 250 to 300 seropositive cohort members. Every donor gave a peripheral blood sample, and the peripheral blood mononuclear cells from that sample were used for TCR beta sequencing. The Qiagen DNeasy Blood Extraction Kit was used to extract genomic DNA from the blood cell samples. The source is a man aged 25 to 40 in good health and CMV-seropositive. The chain joins TRBV7-7 to TRBJ2-2; 6 matching bases give a weak D call of TRBD1. The sequencing sample was made of PBMCs. In nucleotide form, the sequence is TGTGCTAGCAGCTTAGCACCGGGACAACAAGCCGGGGAGCTGTTTTTT. Translated, it reads CASSLAPGQQAGELFF.